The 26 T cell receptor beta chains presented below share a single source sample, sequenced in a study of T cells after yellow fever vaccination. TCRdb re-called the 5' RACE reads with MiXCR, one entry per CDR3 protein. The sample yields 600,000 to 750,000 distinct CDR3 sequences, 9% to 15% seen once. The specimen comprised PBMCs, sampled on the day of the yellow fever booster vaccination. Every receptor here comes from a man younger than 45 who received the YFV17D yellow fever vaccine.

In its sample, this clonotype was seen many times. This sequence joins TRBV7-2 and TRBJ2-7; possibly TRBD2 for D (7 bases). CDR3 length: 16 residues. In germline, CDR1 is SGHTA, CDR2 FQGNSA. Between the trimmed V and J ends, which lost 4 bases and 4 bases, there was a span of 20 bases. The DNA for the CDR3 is TGTGCCAGCAGCTCCCAAGGGGGGGCCGCCTTGTACGAGCAGTACTTC. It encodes CASSSQGGAALYEQYF.

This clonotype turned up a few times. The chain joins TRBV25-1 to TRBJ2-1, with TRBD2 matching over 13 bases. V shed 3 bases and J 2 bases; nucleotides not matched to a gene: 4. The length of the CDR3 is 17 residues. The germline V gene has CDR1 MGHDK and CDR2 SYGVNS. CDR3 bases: TGTGCCAGCAGTGATCCTGGGACTAGCGGGACCTACAATGAGCAGTTCTTC. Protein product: CASSDPGTSGTYNEQFF.

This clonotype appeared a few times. CDR3 residues: CSVVDRFSYGYTF. The CDR3 region has the DNA TGCAGCGTCGTCGACAGGTTTTCCTATGGCTACACCTTC. The rearrangement joins TRBV29-1 to TRBJ1-2, with a tentative D call TRBD1 (6 bases). The V end lost 6 bases, the J end lost 4 bases, and 15 bases lay between the germline ends. Germline CDR1 SQVTM, CDR2 ANQGSEA. The CDR3 extends over 13 amino acids.

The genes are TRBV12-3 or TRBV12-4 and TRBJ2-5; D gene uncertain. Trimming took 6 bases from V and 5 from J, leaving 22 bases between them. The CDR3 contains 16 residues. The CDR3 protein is CASRPSTQLVGETQYF. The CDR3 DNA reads TGTGCCAGCAGGCCCTCGACTCAGTTGGTCGGGGAGACCCAGTACTTC.

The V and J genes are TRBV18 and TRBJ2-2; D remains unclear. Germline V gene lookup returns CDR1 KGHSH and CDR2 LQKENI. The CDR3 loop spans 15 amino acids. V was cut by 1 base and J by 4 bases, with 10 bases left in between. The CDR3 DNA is TGTGCCAGCTCACCACAACCGCGCGGCACCGGGGAGCTGTTTTTT. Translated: CASSPQPRGTGELFF.

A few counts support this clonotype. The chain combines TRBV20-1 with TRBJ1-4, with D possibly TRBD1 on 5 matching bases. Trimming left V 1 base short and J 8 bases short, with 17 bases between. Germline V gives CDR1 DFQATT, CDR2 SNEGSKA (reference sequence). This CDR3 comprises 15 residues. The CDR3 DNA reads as TGCAGTGCTAGAGGGCCGGGACCCTTGACCGAAAAACTGTTTTTT. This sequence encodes CSARGPGPLTEKLFF.

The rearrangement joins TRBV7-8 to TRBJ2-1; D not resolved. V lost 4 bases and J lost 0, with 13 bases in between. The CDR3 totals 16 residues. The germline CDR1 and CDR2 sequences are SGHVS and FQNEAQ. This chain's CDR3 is CASSSSFAVSYNEQFF. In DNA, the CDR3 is TGTGCCAGCAGCTCCTCGTTTGCAGTCTCCTACAATGAGCAGTTCTTC.

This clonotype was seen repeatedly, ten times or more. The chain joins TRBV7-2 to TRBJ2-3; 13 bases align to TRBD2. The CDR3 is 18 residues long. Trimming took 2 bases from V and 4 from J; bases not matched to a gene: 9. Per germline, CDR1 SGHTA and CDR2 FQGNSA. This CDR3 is CASSLRLLAGGQADTQYF. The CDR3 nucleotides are TGTGCCAGCAGCTTACGCCTACTAGCGGGAGGGCAGGCAGATACGCAGTATTTT.

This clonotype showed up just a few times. CDR3 sequence reads: CASSLGVDSNQPQHF. The CDR3, as DNA: TGTGCCAGCAGTTTAGGAGTCGACAGTAATCAGCCCCAGCATTTT. V usage is TRBV12-3 or TRBV12-4 and J usage is TRBJ1-5; possible D gene TRBD1, 5 bases. The CDR3 consists of 15 residues. The ends were cut back, 1 base at V and 4 bases at J, with 11 bases in the middle.

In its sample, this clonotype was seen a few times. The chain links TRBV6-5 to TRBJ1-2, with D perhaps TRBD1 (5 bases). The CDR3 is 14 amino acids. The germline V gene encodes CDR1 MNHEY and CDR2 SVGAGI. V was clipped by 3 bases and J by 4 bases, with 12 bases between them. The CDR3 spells CASSYGAWGYGYTF. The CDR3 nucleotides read TGTGCCAGCAGTTATGGGGCGTGGGGCTATGGCTACACCTTC.

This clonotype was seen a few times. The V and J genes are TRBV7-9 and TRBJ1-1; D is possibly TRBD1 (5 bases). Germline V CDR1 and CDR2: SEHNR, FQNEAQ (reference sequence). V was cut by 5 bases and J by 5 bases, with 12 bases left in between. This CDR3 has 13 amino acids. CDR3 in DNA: TGTGCCAGCAGCCGCGTGGGGGAAACTGAAGCTTTCTTT. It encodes CASSRVGETEAFF.

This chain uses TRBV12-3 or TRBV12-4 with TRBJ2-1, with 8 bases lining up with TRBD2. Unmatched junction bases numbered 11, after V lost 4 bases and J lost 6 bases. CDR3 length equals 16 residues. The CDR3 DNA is TGTGCCAGCAGTTCACCCGGGACTAGGTTCTCCAATGAGCAGTTCTTC. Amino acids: CASSSPGTRFSNEQFF.

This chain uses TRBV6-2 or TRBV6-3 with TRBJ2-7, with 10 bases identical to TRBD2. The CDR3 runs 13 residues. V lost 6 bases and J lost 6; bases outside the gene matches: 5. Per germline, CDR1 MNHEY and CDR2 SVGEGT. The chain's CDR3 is CASSPSGSTEQYF. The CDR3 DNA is TGTGCCAGCAGCCCTAGCGGGAGCACCGAGCAGTACTTC.

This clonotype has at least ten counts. The CDR3 sequence is CASSQGQGDYEQYF. The CDR3 DNA reads as TGTGCCAGCAGCCAGGGACAGGGGGACTACGAGCAGTACTTC. This chain links TRBV4-2 with TRBJ2-7; 11 bases align to TRBD1. Germline V lookup: CDR1 LGHNA, CDR2 YNFKEQ. With 3 bases clipped from V and 3 bases from J, the junction kept 1 base outside the gene matches. This CDR3 spans 14 amino acids.

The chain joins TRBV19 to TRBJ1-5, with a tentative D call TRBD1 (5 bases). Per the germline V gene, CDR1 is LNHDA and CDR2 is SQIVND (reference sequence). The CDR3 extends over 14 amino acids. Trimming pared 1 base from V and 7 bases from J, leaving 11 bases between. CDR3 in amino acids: CASSIGGVGQPQHF. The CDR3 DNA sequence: TGTGCCAGTAGTATAGGGGGCGTGGGACAGCCCCAGCATTTT.

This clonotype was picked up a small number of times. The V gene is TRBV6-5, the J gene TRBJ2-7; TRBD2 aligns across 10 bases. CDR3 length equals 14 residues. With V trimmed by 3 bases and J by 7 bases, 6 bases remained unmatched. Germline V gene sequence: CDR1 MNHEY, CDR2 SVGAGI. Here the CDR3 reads CASSYSGTSVEQYF. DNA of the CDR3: TGTGCCAGCAGTTATTCCGGGACTAGCGTGGAGCAGTACTTC.

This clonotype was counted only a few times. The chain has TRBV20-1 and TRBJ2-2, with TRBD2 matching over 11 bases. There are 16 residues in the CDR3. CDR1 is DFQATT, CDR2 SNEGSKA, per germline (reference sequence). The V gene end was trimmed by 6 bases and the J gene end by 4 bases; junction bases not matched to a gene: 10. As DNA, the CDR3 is TGCAGTGCGAACATACTAGCGGGAGAGGGCACCGGGGAGCTGTTTTTT. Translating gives CSANILAGEGTGELFF.

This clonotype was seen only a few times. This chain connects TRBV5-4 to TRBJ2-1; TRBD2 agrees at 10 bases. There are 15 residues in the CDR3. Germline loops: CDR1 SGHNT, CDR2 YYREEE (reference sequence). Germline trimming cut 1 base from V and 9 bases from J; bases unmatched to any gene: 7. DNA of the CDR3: TGTGCCAGCAGCTTGCTAGCGGGAGTCACGGGTGAGCAGTTCTTC. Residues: CASSLLAGVTGEQFF.

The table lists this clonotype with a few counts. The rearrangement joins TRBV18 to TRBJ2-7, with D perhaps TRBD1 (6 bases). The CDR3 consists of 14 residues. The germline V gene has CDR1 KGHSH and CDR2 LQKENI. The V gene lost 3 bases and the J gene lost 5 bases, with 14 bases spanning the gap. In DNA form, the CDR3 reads TGTGCCAGCTCACCTCTGGACAGCACGGACGAGCAGTACTTC. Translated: CASSPLDSTDEQYF.

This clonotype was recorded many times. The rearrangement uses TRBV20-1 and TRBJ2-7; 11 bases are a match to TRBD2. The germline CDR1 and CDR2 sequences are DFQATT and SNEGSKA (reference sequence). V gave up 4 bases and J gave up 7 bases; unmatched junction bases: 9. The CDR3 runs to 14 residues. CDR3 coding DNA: TGCAGTGCTAATCAACTAGCGGGAGATGGAGAGCAGTACTTC. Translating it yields CSANQLAGDGEQYF.

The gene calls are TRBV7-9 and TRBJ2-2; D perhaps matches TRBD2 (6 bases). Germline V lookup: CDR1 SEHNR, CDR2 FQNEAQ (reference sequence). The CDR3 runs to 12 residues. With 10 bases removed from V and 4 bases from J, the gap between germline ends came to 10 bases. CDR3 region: CAIADLTGELFF. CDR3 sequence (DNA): TGTGCCATAGCGGATCTCACCGGGGAGCTGTTTTTT.

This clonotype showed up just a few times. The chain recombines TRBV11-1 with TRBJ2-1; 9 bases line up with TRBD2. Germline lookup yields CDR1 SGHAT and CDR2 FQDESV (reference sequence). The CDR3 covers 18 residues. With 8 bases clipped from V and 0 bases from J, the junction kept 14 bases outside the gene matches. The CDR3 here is CASSLGAGGFSSYNEQFF. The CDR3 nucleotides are TGTGCCAGCTCCCTTGGAGCGGGAGGTTTTAGCTCCTACAATGAGCAGTTCTTC.

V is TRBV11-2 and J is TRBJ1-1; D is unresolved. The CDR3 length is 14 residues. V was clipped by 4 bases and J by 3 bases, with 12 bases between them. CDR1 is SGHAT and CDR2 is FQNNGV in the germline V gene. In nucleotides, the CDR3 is TGTGCCAGCAGCTCACTCACGTCGGACACTGAAGCTTTCTTT. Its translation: CASSSLTSDTEAFF.

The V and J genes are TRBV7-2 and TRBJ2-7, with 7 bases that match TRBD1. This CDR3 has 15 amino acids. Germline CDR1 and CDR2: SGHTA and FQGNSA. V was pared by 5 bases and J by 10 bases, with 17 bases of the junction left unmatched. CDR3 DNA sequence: TGTGCCAGCAGCCCCTGGGTGGGACAGTATCGTGAACAGTACTTC. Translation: CASSPWVGQYREQYF.

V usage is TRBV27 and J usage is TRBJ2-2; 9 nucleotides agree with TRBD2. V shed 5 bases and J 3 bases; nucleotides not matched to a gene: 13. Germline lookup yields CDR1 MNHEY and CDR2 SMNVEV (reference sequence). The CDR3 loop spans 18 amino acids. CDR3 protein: CASSHPTAGGWYTGELFF. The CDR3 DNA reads TGTGCCAGCAGTCACCCCACTGCGGGAGGGTGGTACACCGGGGAGCTGTTTTTT.

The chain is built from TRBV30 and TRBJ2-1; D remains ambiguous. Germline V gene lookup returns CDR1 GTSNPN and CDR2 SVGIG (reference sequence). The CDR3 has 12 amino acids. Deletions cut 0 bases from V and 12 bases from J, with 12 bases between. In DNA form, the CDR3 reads TGTGCCTGGAGTGTAGTTAGGTTTTTGCAGTTCTTC. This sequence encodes CAWSVVRFLQFF.